This T cell receptor (beta chain) was documented in a study of cytomegalovirus exposure and HLA in healthy donors. The CDR3 has 13 residues. V was cut by 8 bases and J by 9 bases, with 18 bases left in between. Germline-derived CDR1 and CDR2 are MNHEY and SMNVEV (reference sequence). As regards this clone: Its target is unknown.

It was the 120-subject validation cohort, separate from the approximately 700-subject first cohort, to which the donors belonged. Study-wide findings and caveats: The tendency of first-cohort TCR clusters to co-occur in the 120 validation repertoires was identified by a subsequent analysis. The study put 160 or so TCR beta chains on its list as cytomegalovirus-associated. In vitro confirmation showed a few CMV-associated chains to be CMV antigen specific.

Sequencing was performed with immunoSEQ multiplex PCR; in TCRdb, only in-frame clones are kept and a portion is missing. The sample lists about 160,000 clones; around 96% were seen once. The V and J genes are TRBV27 and TRBJ2-3, with TRBD2 as a possible D gene (5 bases). The clonotype was recovered from a woman younger than 30 in good health and CMV-seronegative. The sample taken for sequencing was PBMCs. The CDR3 bases are TGTGCCAGCCTAGGGCCTACTAGAGGCACGCAGTATTTT. This encodes CASLGPTRGTQYF.